This passage covers 26 T cell receptor beta chains from one sample sequenced in a study of identical twins. In TCRdb, the 5' RACE reads were re-called with MiXCR into one record per CDR3 protein. The sample lists some 730,000 distinct CDR3 sequences, about 20% occurring once. These data also formed part of another study, on T cells expressing NK-cell markers.

Specimen: PBMCs. These receptors all stem from a woman aged 18-29 years in good health.

This sequence joins TRBV5-1 and TRBJ1-4; D is unresolved. In germline, CDR1 is SGHRS, CDR2 YFSETQ. Trimming left V 0 bases short and J 9 bases short, with 12 bases between. CDR3 length equals 14 residues. The CDR3, as DNA: TGCGCCAGCAGCTTGGAGTCTGGGAGTAAAAAACTGTTTTTT. Encoded protein: CASSLESGSKKLFF. Combining the CDR3 with reference TRBV5-1 and TRBJ1-4 gives the whole variable domain KAGVTQTPRYLIKTRGQQVTLSCSPISGHRSVSWYQQTPGQGLQFLFEYFSETQRNKGNFPGRFSGRQFSNSRSEMNVSTLELGDSALYLCASSLESGSKKLFFGSGTQLSVL.

The rearrangement uses TRBV29-1 and TRBJ2-3; possible D gene TRBD2, 6 bases. The CDR3 extends over 13 amino acids. V dropped 8 bases and J dropped 2 bases, with 14 bases sitting between them. CDR1 and CDR2 (germline): SQVTM, ANQGSEA. The CDR3 is CSLRDFNTDTQYF. In DNA form, the CDR3 reads TGCAGCCTCCGGGACTTCAACACAGATACGCAGTATTTT.

The J gene is TRBJ2-3, the V gene TRBV7-9, with D maybe TRBD2 (5 bases). The CDR3 totals 16 residues. The V gene's germline CDR1 is SEHNR and CDR2 FQNEAQ (reference sequence). Trimming cost V 3 bases and J 1 base, with 14 bases left between them. Here the CDR3 DNA reads TGTGCCAGCAGCTTCGTCAGAGGGAAGGGCACAGATACGCAGTATTTT. It translates to CASSFVRGKGTDTQYF.

The chain has TRBV5-4 and TRBJ2-7; D not certain. CDR1 is SGHNT and CDR2 is YYREEE in the germline V gene (reference sequence). The V gene lost 2 bases and the J gene lost 3 bases, with 9 bases spanning the gap. The CDR3 spans 13 residues. CDR3 DNA: TGTGCCAGCAGCTTTTCACCAGACTACGAGCAGTACTTC. It encodes CASSFSPDYEQYF.

This clonotype was detected a few times. The chain employs TRBV30 and TRBJ2-3; TRBD2 aligns across 9 bases. Unmatched junction bases numbered 8, after V lost 8 bases and J lost 5 bases. The CDR3 sequence is 13 residues long. CDR1 GTSNPN and CDR2 SVGIG come from the germline V gene (reference sequence). As DNA, the CDR3 is TGTGCCGCCGCGGGAGGGCCGGGAGATACGCAGTATTTT. This gives the protein CAAAGGPGDTQYF.

The chain uses TRBV20-1 and TRBJ1-2; 7 bases match TRBD1. CDR1 and CDR2 from the germline V gene are DFQATT and SNEGSKA (reference sequence). The V segment lost 6 bases and the J segment 4 bases; nucleotides outside the gene matches: 11. This CDR3 spans 14 amino acids. CDR3 bases: TGCAGTGCCACGGGACAGTACGGCGTCTATGGCTACACCTTC. It translates to CSATGQYGVYGYTF.

The chain joins TRBV12-3 or TRBV12-4 to TRBJ2-7; 11 bases fit TRBD1. The ends lost 1 base at V and 5 bases at J; junction bases unmatched: 4. The CDR3 runs to 15 residues. The CDR3: CASSLGGQGVNEQYF. CDR3 DNA sequence: TGTGCCAGCAGTTTAGGGGGACAGGGGGTTAACGAGCAGTACTTC.

This clonotype was recorded a few times. V usage is TRBV6-5 and J usage is TRBJ2-7, with 13 bases identical to TRBD2. The CDR3 runs 18 residues. Germline V gives CDR1 MNHEY, CDR2 SVGAGI. The trim removed 2 bases at V and 4 bases at J, leaving 11 bases unmatched. CDR3 amino acids: CASSYAGLRTSGSYEQYF. The DNA of the CDR3 is TGTGCCAGCAGTTACGCGGGACTACGGACTAGCGGGAGTTACGAGCAGTACTTC.

The chain has TRBV6-1 and TRBJ2-5; the match to TRBD1 covers 9 bases. The length of the CDR3 is 14 residues. The V gene end was trimmed by 4 bases and the J gene end by 4 bases; junction bases not matched to a gene: 4. CDR1 is MNHNS and CDR2 is SASEGT in the germline V gene. CDR3 sequence (DNA): TGTGCCAGCAGTGGTGACAGGGGGGGAGAGACCCAGTACTTC. This translates into CASSGDRGGETQYF.

This sequence joins TRBV12-3 or TRBV12-4 and TRBJ2-7; D not certain. Trimming cost V 6 bases and J 6 bases, with 12 bases left between them. There are 12 residues in the CDR3. The CDR3 region has the DNA TGTGCCAGCAGACACCGGAGCGCCGAGCAGTACTTC. Residues: CASRHRSAEQYF.

V and J are TRBV30 and TRBJ2-3, with 8 positions matching TRBD2. In germline, CDR1 is GTSNPN, CDR2 SVGIG (reference sequence). Trimming removed 1 base from V and 3 bases from J; junction bases left unmatched: 3. The length of the CDR3 is 14 residues. The CDR3 sequence is CAWSEREGTDTQYF. For the CDR3, the DNA is TGTGCCTGGAGTGAACGGGAGGGAACAGATACGCAGTATTTT.

The chain has TRBV27 and TRBJ2-1; 8 bases agree with TRBD2. The germline CDR1 and CDR2 sequences are MNHEY and SMNVEV (reference sequence). V gave up 3 bases and J gave up 2 bases; unmatched junction bases: 6. This CDR3 comprises 16 residues. CDR3 sequence (DNA): TGTGCCAGCAGTTTTGTTACGGGAGGGCCCTACAATGAGCAGTTCTTC. It specifies CASSFVTGGPYNEQFF.

The V gene is TRBV20-1, the J gene TRBJ2-7; no definite D call. This CDR3 region has 12 residues. Trimming removed 4 bases at V and 6 bases at J, with 13 bases between. The germline gives CDR1 DFQATT, CDR2 SNEGSKA (reference sequence). The CDR3 region is CSANRVGSEQYF. The CDR3 coding sequence is TGCAGTGCTAATCGGGTTGGGTCCGAGCAGTACTTC.

The chain employs TRBV4-1 and TRBJ2-1; perhaps TRBD2 as D (5 bases). The CDR3 length is 17 residues. Germline-derived CDR1 and CDR2 are MGHRA and YSYEKL. V lost 0 bases and J 0 bases, leaving 12 bases between the germline ends. Here the CDR3 reads CASSQEDSRFSYNEQFF. For the CDR3, the DNA is TGCGCCAGCAGCCAAGAGGACTCCCGATTCTCCTACAATGAGCAGTTCTTC.

The J gene is TRBJ2-7, the V gene TRBV2; weak D call: TRBD1 (6 bases). CDR3 length equals 16 residues. Germline CDR1 SNHLY, CDR2 FYNNEI. The germline V and J ends were trimmed by 7 bases and 5 bases, with 24 bases remaining between them. In nucleotides, the CDR3 is TGTGCCAGCACCCCCTGGGGGCCCCTACGGTTCCACGAGCAGTACTTC. It is translated as CASTPWGPLRFHEQYF. Full variable domain (rest looked up from reference TRBV2 and TRBJ2-7): EPEVTQTPSHQVTQMGQEVILRCVPISNHLYFYWYRQILGQKVEFLVSFYNNEISEKSEIFDDQFSVERPDGSNFTLKIRSTKLEDSAMYFCASTPWGPLRFHEQYFGPGTRLTVT.

The sample holds a few counts of this clonotype. The chain employs TRBV6-5 and TRBJ1-1; D not resolved. Germline loops: CDR1 MNHEY, CDR2 SVGAGI. V shed 2 bases and J shed 3 bases, with 10 bases lying between them. The CDR3 is made up of 14 amino acids. The CDR3 reads CASSYRGIDTEAFF. Written as DNA, the CDR3 is TGTGCCAGCAGTTACAGAGGGATTGACACTGAAGCTTTCTTT.

This clonotype showed up just a few times. V is TRBV29-1 and J is TRBJ2-1; D may be TRBD1 (6 bases). This CDR3 region has 12 residues. Germline CDR1 reads SQVTM; CDR2 reads ANQGSEA. Trimming left V 4 bases short and J 4 bases short, with 8 bases between. The CDR3: CSVGQVYNEQFF. The CDR3 coding sequence is TGCAGCGTTGGACAGGTATACAATGAGCAGTTCTTC.

The chain is built from TRBV9 and TRBJ2-5; D gene uncertain. The CDR3 length is 13 residues. Trimming left V 2 bases short and J 2 bases short, with 7 bases between. Germline CDR1 reads SGDLS; CDR2 reads YYNGEE. The CDR3 protein is CASSVSTQETQYF. The DNA for the CDR3 is TGTGCCAGCAGCGTCTCCACTCAAGAGACCCAGTACTTC.

A few counts support this clonotype. The chain carries TRBV7-2 and TRBJ1-6; 7 bases fit TRBD1. Unmatched junction bases numbered 9, after V lost 3 bases and J lost 7 bases. The CDR3 is 16 residues long. Germline values: CDR1 SGHTA, CDR2 FQGNSA. The DNA of the CDR3 is TGTGCCAGCAGCTTTTTTCACAGGGGTCGGAATTCACCCCTCCACTTT. It is translated as CASSFFHRGRNSPLHF.

The V and J genes are TRBV20-1 and TRBJ1-1, with D maybe TRBD1 (5 bases). V lost 6 bases and J 6 bases, leaving 14 bases between the germline ends. The CDR3 sequence is 12 residues long. Germline-derived CDR1 and CDR2 are DFQATT and SNEGSKA (reference sequence). CDR3 sequence (DNA): TGCAGTGCATTTTATTGGGGGTCTGAAGCTTTCTTT. Its protein product is CSAFYWGSEAFF.

This clonotype was seen a handful of times. The chain recombines TRBV6-5 with TRBJ2-7, with 7 nucleotides matching TRBD2. This CDR3 is 18 amino acids long. Trimming at V came to 0 bases and at J to 6 bases, leaving 17 bases not matched to a gene. Germline V gene lookup returns CDR1 MNHEY and CDR2 SVGAGI. CDR3 DNA sequence: TGTGCCAGCAGTTACTCACCCGGGACCACCACCGCTAGCGGCGAGCAGTACTTC. Translation: CASSYSPGTTTASGEQYF.

This clonotype was picked up a small number of times. The chain couples TRBV6-5 to TRBJ2-2; no clear D. The germline V and J ends were trimmed by 3 bases and 2 bases, with 7 bases remaining between them. Germline V gene data show CDR1 as MNHEY and CDR2 as SVGAGI. The length of the CDR3 is 14 residues. The CDR3 nucleotides read TGTGCCAGCAGTTATGCCAGTAACACCGGGGAGCTGTTTTTT. The encoded protein is CASSYASNTGELFF.

The chain carries TRBV5-1 and TRBJ2-1; a possible D gene is TRBD1 (5 bases). V was shortened by 0 bases and J by 3 bases, with 19 bases between the two germline ends. The CDR3 extends over 18 amino acids. From germline, CDR1 is SGHRS and CDR2 YFSETQ. The CDR3 nucleotides are TGCGCCAGCAGCTTGGGGACACCTACACTTAGCAGCTACAATGAGCAGTTCTTC. Encoded protein: CASSLGTPTLSSYNEQFF.

The V and J genes are TRBV5-1 and TRBJ1-5; D unclear. The germline CDR1 and CDR2 sequences are SGHRS and YFSETQ. V lost 4 bases to trimming and J lost 2 bases, with 10 bases between them. The CDR3 is made up of 14 amino acids. CDR3 sequence reads: CASSEGFGNQPQHF. CDR3 sequence (DNA): TGCGCCAGCAGCGAAGGTTTTGGCAATCAGCCCCAGCATTTT.

The rearrangement uses TRBV5-1 and TRBJ2-1; the match to TRBD1 covers 11 bases. This CDR3 region has 14 residues. With 4 bases clipped from V and 6 bases from J, the junction kept 3 bases outside the gene matches. CDR1 and CDR2 from the germline V gene are SGHRS and YFSETQ. The CDR3 loop reads CASSTGTGGNEQFF. The CDR3 coding sequence is TGCGCCAGCAGCACTGGGACAGGGGGCAATGAGCAGTTCTTC.

The gene calls are TRBV9 and TRBJ2-1, with D tentatively TRBD2 (6 bases). Germline values: CDR1 SGDLS, CDR2 YYNGEE. The V and J ends lost 5 bases and 1 base respectively, with 16 bases between them. CDR3 length equals 16 residues. This CDR3 reads CASSLSGRTSYNEQFF. In nucleotides, the CDR3 is TGTGCCAGCAGTCTGAGTGGGAGGACTTCCTACAATGAGCAGTTCTTC.